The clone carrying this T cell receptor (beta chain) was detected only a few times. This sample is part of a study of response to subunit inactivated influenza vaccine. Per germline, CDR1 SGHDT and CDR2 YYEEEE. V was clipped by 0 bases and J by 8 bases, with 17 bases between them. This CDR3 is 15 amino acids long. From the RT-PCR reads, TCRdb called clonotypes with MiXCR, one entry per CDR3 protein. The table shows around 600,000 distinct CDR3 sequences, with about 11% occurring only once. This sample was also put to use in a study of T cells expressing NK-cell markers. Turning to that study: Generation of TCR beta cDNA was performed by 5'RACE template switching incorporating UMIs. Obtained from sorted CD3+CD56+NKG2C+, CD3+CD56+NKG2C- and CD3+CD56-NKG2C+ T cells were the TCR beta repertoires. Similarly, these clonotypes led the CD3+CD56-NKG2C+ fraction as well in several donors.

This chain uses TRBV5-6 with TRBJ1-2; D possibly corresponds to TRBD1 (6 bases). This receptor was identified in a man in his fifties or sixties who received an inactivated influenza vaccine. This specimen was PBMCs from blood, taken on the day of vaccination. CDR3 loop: CASSLGMGTSGGYTF. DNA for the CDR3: TGTGCCAGCAGCTTGGGGATGGGGACATCAGGCGGCTACACCTTC.